The 9 T cell receptor beta chains below come from one sample, sequenced in a study of blood T cells in healthy people across ages. PCR was performed a second time for about 7 to 11 cycles using a sample-barcoded 5' primer and a J-beta primer mix. Each CDR3 protein is one row after TCRdb ran MiXCR on the 5' RACE reads. The sample has about 1.1 million distinct CDR3 sequences; approximately 38% are singletons. The specimen sequenced was blood. These receptors were collected from a man aged 18 to 29 in good health.

This clonotype was seen only a few times. The CDR3 nucleotides read TGTGCCAGCAGCGCTCAAAATGGCTATGGCTACACCTTC. Its translation is CASSAQNGYGYTF. The V gene is TRBV14, the J gene TRBJ1-2; no definite D call. Trimming took off 5 bases at V and 4 bases at J, with 11 bases between the two ends. The CDR3 loop spans 13 amino acids. Per the germline V gene, CDR1 is SGHDN and CDR2 is FVKESK.

The gene calls are TRBV20-1 and TRBJ1-4; possibly TRBD1 for D (6 bases). Germline V gives CDR1 DFQATT, CDR2 SNEGSKA (reference sequence). The length of the CDR3 is 15 residues. V was cut by 0 bases and J by 8 bases, with 16 bases left in between. The CDR3 loop is CSAREAGGAGEKLFF. CDR3 sequence (DNA): TGCAGTGCTAGAGAGGCTGGGGGCGCAGGGGAAAAACTGTTTTTT.

In DNA, the CDR3 is TGTGCCAGCAGCTTAAGGGCCTCAAATTCCTACAATGAGCAGTACTTC. Its translation is CASSLRASNSYNEQYF. V usage is TRBV7-3 and J usage is TRBJ2-1; D is unresolved. With the DNA end fitting TRBJ2-7 better, the J assignment may be wrong. The germline gives CDR1 SGHTA, CDR2 FQGTGA. This CDR3 is built from 16 residues.

The rearrangement links TRBV5-1 to TRBJ1-4, with D possibly TRBD1 on 6 matching bases. V lost 2 bases and J lost 2, with 13 bases in between. The germline V gene has CDR1 SGHRS and CDR2 YFSETQ. The CDR3 extends over 16 amino acids. CDR3 amino acids: CASSFNTGSTNEKLFF. For the CDR3, the DNA is TGCGCCAGCAGCTTCAATACAGGGTCGACTAATGAAAAACTGTTTTTT.

There are a few counts of this clonotype. The chain joins TRBV20-1 to TRBJ1-2, with a weak D call TRBD1 (6 bases). The CDR3 covers 14 residues. V was shortened by 0 bases and J by 8 bases, with 16 bases between the two germline ends. Germline CDR1 and CDR2: DFQATT and SNEGSKA (reference sequence). This CDR3 reads CSARDLRGLGGYTF. The CDR3 DNA sequence: TGCAGTGCTAGAGACCTCCGGGGGCTCGGGGGCTACACCTTC.

The sample holds many counts of this clonotype. V and J are TRBV3-1 and TRBJ2-5; D gene uncertain. This CDR3 is 12 amino acids long. Germline lookup yields CDR1 LGHDT and CDR2 YNNKEL (reference sequence). Trimming stripped 1 base from V and 6 bases from J, with 6 bases between. CDR3 region: CASSQVGQTQYF. The CDR3 DNA reads as TGTGCCAGCAGCCAAGTAGGGCAGACCCAGTACTTC.

This clonotype was recorded a few times. This sequence joins TRBV28 and TRBJ2-7; D is unresolved. V lost 9 bases and J 2 bases, leaving 14 bases between the germline ends. CDR3 length: 13 amino acids. CDR1 and CDR2 from the germline V gene are MDHEN and SYDVKM. CDR3: CASNAGLAYEQYF. In nucleotides, the CDR3 is TGTGCCAGTAACGCAGGTTTGGCCTACGAGCAGTACTTC. Together with reference TRBV28 and TRBJ2-7, the CDR3 gives the full variable domain: DVKVTQSSRYLVKRTGEKVFLECVQDMDHENMFWYRQDPGLGLRLIYFSYDVKMKEKGDIPEGYSVSREKKERFSLILESASTNQTSMYLCASNAGLAYEQYFGPGTRLTVT.

This chain links TRBV3-1 with TRBJ1-1; D remains ambiguous. Trimming took 0 bases from V and 4 from J, leaving 9 bases between them. The CDR3 is 14 residues long. Germline V CDR1 and CDR2: LGHDT, YNNKEL (reference sequence). CDR3 sequence: CASSQDGGSTEAFF. CDR3 sequence (DNA): TGTGCCAGCAGCCAAGACGGTGGATCCACTGAAGCTTTCTTT.

The rearrangement links TRBV6-5 to TRBJ1-1, with 7 positions matching TRBD1. This CDR3 comprises 14 residues. Trimming took 5 bases from V and 5 from J; bases not matched to a gene: 8. Germline CDR1 MNHEY, CDR2 SVGAGI. DNA for the CDR3: TGTGCCAGCAGTGACACAGGGGCGTGGACTGAAGCTTTCTTT. Translated, it gives CASSDTGAWTEAFF.